Listed here is a single TCR beta chain. The clone's antigen remains unknown. No per-base quality is available; no much larger clone lies one base away. The sample originates from a study of T cell responses to AZD1222 COVID-19 vaccine (dated by TCRdb to about 2021). A note on the overall study: AZD1222 recipients given second doses at about 4 weeks or at about 12 weeks were pooled, since spike-specific TCR depth and breadth were not found to differ between the two schedules. TCR sequencing was performed for fewer than 250 trial participants, of whom about 210 were given two doses of AZD1222 and some 26 were given two doses of MenACWY control vaccine. Trial participants were enrolled by age into subgroups of 18-55, 56-69 and 70-plus years, and approximately 150, 30 and 60 TCR-sequenced participants, respectively, were included in these subgroups. Study-wide findings and limitations: Participants were mostly white British and included more females than males, and it was suggested by the authors that clonal diversity may have been underestimated. The 56-69-year group was small, and its depth increase did not reach significance, likely because of low power. Conclusions about previously exposed vaccinees are limited, since just a handful of AZD1222 recipients were seropositive for SARS-CoV-2 at baseline. Epitopes outside the regions mutated in the B.1.351 and B.1.1.7 variants were reportedly recognized by nearly half of the unique spike-specific TCRs. A significant rise in spike-specific TCR breadth and depth was observed after two AZD1222 doses relative to day 0 and relative to MenACWY recipients. Because no samples from the day 14 peak response were available, repertoires could be characterized only after the peak T cell response. The vaccine-associated CD4 TCRs covered the entire spike protein, and the dominant responses fell in regions 160-218 and 743-854.

CDR1 and CDR2 are read off the germline V gene as SGHDT and YYEEEE. Measured from the cysteine to the phenylalanine, the CDR3 is 14 residues long. The kept DNA is CDR3 alone, 42 bases in frame from the first base. V loses 4 bases, J loses 1 base, and the germline ends lie 8 bases apart. The time point label corresponds to: baseline before first vaccination. Samples from vaccinated people were obtained from the UK trials COV001 and COV002, which included a single-blind randomized controlled phase 2/3 trial of AZD1222 (ChAdOx1 nCoV-19) in healthy adults. For TCRbeta chain sequencing, PBMC samples from trial participants were taken at day 0 and at day 28 after the second dose. The CDR3 regions of human TCRbeta chains were analyzed by immunosequencing. For the original study's pipeline: Repertoire TCRs were matched against a reference library of SARS-CoV-2-specific TCRs generated with the MIRA antigen-specificity platform. Breadth was defined as the fraction of unique TCRs that were SARS-CoV-2-associated. Depth was defined as the fraction of total T cells that were SARS-CoV-2-associated. Using the MIRA data, each spike-specific TCR was assigned both to the spike region to which the TCR was reactive and to a CD4 or CD8 class. Log10-transformed breadth and depth values were compared by one-way ANOVA with Sidak's multiple comparisons tests. TCRdb holds this immuneACCESS table with in-frame rearrangements only. Some clones are missing; in checked studies, unresolved V genes explain under half, and the rest has no known cause. Clonal size and the V and J genes are those of that table, whereas D and trimming came from the DNA. This sample comprises 59,000 or so clones, around 80% of them detected only once. The ten largest clones take up approximately 10% of the sample.

The source is an adult in good health. The chain was built from TRBV5-6 and TRBJ2-2; the D gene is perhaps TRBD1, from 6 matching bases. The sequencing used peripheral blood, collected on day 0 of AZD1222 vaccination. The CDR3 protein sequence reads: CASSPGQNTGELFF. The DNA sequence is as follows: TGTGCCAGCAGCCCGGGACAGAACACCGGGGAGCTGTTTTTT.